This passage covers 30 T cell receptor beta chains from one sample sequenced in a study of blood T cell repertoires in COVID-19. Sequencing used immunoSEQ multiplex PCR; TCRdb keeps in-frame clones, though not all of them. In the table there are a few hundred thousand clones, around 90% of which are singletons. Material for sequencing was peripheral blood. The receptors derive from a woman aged 55-70 years with COVID-19, enrolled during active disease.

CDR3 sequence reads: CASSPRPGDAYEQYF. CDR3 bases: TGTGCCAGCAGCCCCCGCCCAGGGGATGCCTACGAGCAGTACTTC. The V call is TRBV5-4, the J call TRBJ2-7; D is perhaps TRBD1 (6 bases). The CDR3 sequence is 15 residues long. Germline CDR1 and CDR2: SGHNT and YYREEE (reference sequence). Trimming took off 4 bases at V and 2 bases at J, with 16 bases between the two ends.

The chain combines TRBV7-9 with TRBJ1-1, with 7 bases that match TRBD1. Germline values: CDR1 SEHNR, CDR2 FQNEAQ (reference sequence). This CDR3 has 14 residues. J was trimmed by 6 bases and V by 1 base; bases with no gene match: 5. Written as DNA, the CDR3 is TGTGCCAGCAGCTTAGGCCAGGGGGAACCTGAAGCTTTCTTT. Its translation: CASSLGQGEPEAFF.

The J gene is TRBJ1-1, the V gene TRBV19; perhaps TRBD1 as D (6 bases). The CDR3 has 17 amino acids. V dropped 5 bases and J dropped 2 bases, with 21 bases sitting between them. Germline V lookup: CDR1 LNHDA, CDR2 SQIVND (reference sequence). The CDR3 region is CASSPLTGGRFNTEAFF. The CDR3 DNA sequence: TGTGCCAGTAGTCCGCTGACAGGAGGCAGGTTCAACACTGAAGCTTTCTTT.

The gene calls are TRBV18 and TRBJ1-2; 11 bases match TRBD1. Trimming at V came to 6 bases and at J to 6 bases, leaving 9 bases not matched to a gene. Looked up from germline, CDR1 is KGHSH and CDR2 is LQKENI. The CDR3 loop spans 15 amino acids. CDR3 region: CASSPDRGRVHGYTF. The CDR3 coding sequence is TGTGCCAGCTCCCCGGACAGGGGGCGCGTACATGGCTACACCTTC.

The chain employs TRBV15 and TRBJ1-5, with D possibly matching TRBD1 (5 bases). CDR1 is LNHNV and CDR2 is YYDKDF in the germline V gene (reference sequence). CDR3 length equals 15 residues. V dropped 0 bases and J dropped 6 bases, with 12 bases sitting between them. CDR3 loop: CATSRDFVQGQPQHF. The CDR3 nucleotides read TGTGCCACCAGCAGAGATTTTGTTCAGGGTCAGCCCCAGCATTTT.

This clone was observed once. The V and J genes are TRBV5-6 and TRBJ2-7; D gene unclear. CDR1 SGHDT and CDR2 YYEEEE come from the germline V gene. The CDR3 has 16 residues. V shed 7 bases and J shed 3 bases, with 23 bases lying between them. The CDR3 reads CASQSFLGSAFYEQYF. CDR3 DNA: TGTGCCAGCCAAAGCTTCTTGGGCTCGGCGTTCTACGAGCAGTACTTC.

The genes are TRBV5-4 and TRBJ1-2, with 8 bases aligning to TRBD1. With 4 bases clipped from V and 2 bases from J, the junction kept 10 bases outside the gene matches. This CDR3 has 16 residues. CDR1 and CDR2 (germline): SGHNT, YYREEE (reference sequence). CDR3 nucleotide sequence: TGTGCCAGCAGCCCCGGACAGGGTGGCCTAAACTATGGCTACACCTTC. Translation gives CASSPGQGGLNYGYTF.

This rearrangement joins TRBV18 to TRBJ2-1, with a possible D match to TRBD1 (5 bases). The germline V gene encodes CDR1 KGHSH and CDR2 LQKENI. The CDR3 loop spans 16 amino acids. The germline V and J ends were trimmed by 2 bases and 0 bases, with 11 bases remaining between them. This chain's CDR3 is CASSPDSTSSYNEQFF. The CDR3 DNA sequence: TGTGCCAGCTCACCAGACAGCACGAGCTCCTACAATGAGCAGTTCTTC.

Worth noting for this clone: This sample also contains other DNA sequences that code for the same CDR3. Here the CDR3 DNA reads TGTGCCAGCAGTTATCCAGAACAAAATGAAAAACTGTTTTTT. Translated, it gives CASSYPEQNEKLFF. The chain is built from TRBV6-6 and TRBJ1-4, with D unclear. This CDR3 is built from 14 residues. Trimming removed 3 bases at V and 5 bases at J, with 10 bases between. Germline V gene lookup returns CDR1 MNHNY and CDR2 SVGAGI (reference sequence).

V and J are TRBV18 and TRBJ1-2; TRBD1 matches 9 bases. CDR1 and CDR2 from the germline V gene are KGHSH and LQKENI. CDR3 size: 13 residues. The junction had 3 bases not matched to a gene; V was cut back by 5 bases and J by 5 bases. In nucleotides, the CDR3 is TGTGCCAGCTCAACGGACAGGGGTTATGGCTACACCTTC. The encoded protein is CASSTDRGYGYTF.

This clone came up a few times. The V and J genes are TRBV7-9 and TRBJ1-5; 7 bases align to TRBD1. There are 16 residues in the CDR3. In germline, CDR1 is SEHNR, CDR2 FQNEAQ (reference sequence). V trimming: 3 bases; J trimming: 3 bases; junction bases outside the gene matches: 8. The CDR3 DNA is TGTGCCAGCAGCTTTTCGTCAGGGGGTAACAATCAGCCCCAGCATTTT. Protein: CASSFSSGGNNQPQHF.

The chain joins TRBV6-2 or TRBV6-3 to TRBJ1-1; a possible D gene is TRBD1 (6 bases). The V gene lost 4 bases and the J gene lost 1 base, with 10 bases spanning the gap. The germline V gene encodes CDR1 MNHEY and CDR2 SVGEGT. The CDR3 loop spans 14 amino acids. CDR3 region: CASSFLDRNTEAFF. In DNA form, the CDR3 reads TGTGCCAGCAGTTTTCTGGACAGGAACACTGAAGCTTTCTTT.

The chain combines TRBV29-1 with TRBJ1-2; D is uncertain. The germline CDR1 and CDR2 sequences are SQVTM and ANQGSEA. The CDR3 extends over 13 amino acids. Deletions cut 5 bases from V and 1 base from J, with 11 bases between. CDR3 protein: CSVSPRGNYGYTF. CDR3 in DNA: TGCAGCGTTTCCCCCCGGGGTAACTATGGCTACACCTTC.

The J gene is TRBJ1-1, the V gene TRBV6-5; possible D gene TRBD1, 6 bases. CDR1 and CDR2 (germline): MNHEY, SVGAGI. The length of the CDR3 is 14 residues. Trimming pared 3 bases from V and 6 bases from J, leaving 14 bases between. In DNA, the CDR3 is TGTGCCAGCAGTTATTGGCAGGGGCGAGCTGAAGCTTTCTTT. Protein product: CASSYWQGRAEAFF.

The chain recombines TRBV7-2 with TRBJ1-2; 7 positions match TRBD1. The CDR3 sequence is 13 residues long. Germline assignment: CDR1 SGHTA and CDR2 FQGNSA. V shed 4 bases and J 10 bases; nucleotides not matched to a gene: 9. CDR3 residues: CASSSGDSRVYTF. The CDR3, as DNA: TGTGCCAGCAGCTCAGGGGACAGTCGTGTCTACACCTTC.

V usage is TRBV5-1 and J usage is TRBJ1-4, with TRBD1 matching over 10 bases. The germline V gene has CDR1 SGHRS and CDR2 YFSETQ. The CDR3 contains 16 residues. Trimming took 4 bases from V and 8 from J; bases not matched to a gene: 11. The CDR3 DNA reads as TGCGCCAGCAGCACCGGAGGGACAGGGGATGGAGAAAAACTGTTTTTT. Translated, it gives CASSTGGTGDGEKLFF.

The chain employs TRBV7-9 and TRBJ1-6; 11 positions agree with TRBD1. The trim removed 5 bases at V and 9 bases at J, leaving 3 bases unmatched. The CDR3 is made up of 14 amino acids. CDR1 is SEHNR, CDR2 FQNEAQ, per germline (reference sequence). The CDR3 DNA reads as TGTGCCAGCAGCCCCGGGACAGGGGGTTCACCCCTCCACTTT. Amino acid sequence: CASSPGTGGSPLHF.

The chain has TRBV11-2 and TRBJ1-2, with 7 bases that match TRBD1. CDR3 length equals 18 residues. CDR1 and CDR2 from the germline V gene are SGHAT and FQNNGV. Germline trimming cut 5 bases from V and 1 base from J; bases unmatched to any gene: 16. The CDR3 reads CASSIPRRQGLRNYGYTF. CDR3 DNA: TGTGCCAGCAGCATACCCCGTCGACAGGGCCTACGTAACTATGGCTACACCTTC.

CDR3: CAISGRGSGNTIYF. The CDR3 DNA follows: TGTGCCATCTCCGGCAGGGGGTCTGGAAACACCATATATTTT. This chain joins TRBV10-3 and TRBJ1-3, with 7 bases that match TRBD1. The CDR3 totals 14 residues. Germline V CDR1 and CDR2: ENHRY, SYGVKD. V gave up 8 bases and J gave up 1 base; unmatched junction bases: 5.

The chain has TRBV2 and TRBJ2-7, with TRBD2 as a possible D gene (6 bases). V was pared by 0 bases and J by 7 bases, with 22 bases between. Germline values: CDR1 SNHLY, CDR2 FYNNEI. The CDR3 is 17 residues long. The CDR3 region is CASSEASGLRLRGEQYF. Written as DNA, the CDR3 is TGTGCCAGCAGTGAAGCGAGCGGGTTGCGGCTACGAGGGGAGCAGTACTTC.

The sample holds one count of this clone. This chain uses TRBV12-3 or TRBV12-4 with TRBJ1-2; TRBD1 matches 8 bases. V lost 6 bases, J lost 3 bases, and 3 bases stayed unmatched. This CDR3 spans 13 amino acids. For the CDR3, the DNA is TGTGCCAGCAGGCAGGGGGCTTACTATGGCTACACCTTC. It is translated as CASRQGAYYGYTF.

The V gene is TRBV14, the J gene TRBJ1-1, with D perhaps matching TRBD1 (5 bases). The CDR3 loop spans 16 amino acids. V lost 1 base and J lost 4, with 16 bases in between. Germline V gene sequence: CDR1 SGHDN, CDR2 FVKESK. In DNA, the CDR3 is TGTGCCAGCAGCCAAGTAGGGGTGTCCAGGGTCACTGAAGCTTTCTTT. This translates into CASSQVGVSRVTEAFF.

The V gene is TRBV3-1 (or the pseudogene TRBV3-2), the J gene TRBJ2-7, with 10 bases aligning to TRBD2. Germline values: CDR1 LGHDT, CDR2 YNNKEL (reference sequence). The trim removed 3 bases at V and 6 bases at J, leaving 5 bases unmatched. This CDR3 contains 14 residues. The CDR3 protein is CASSHSSGGSEQYF. As DNA, the CDR3 is TGTGCCAGCAGCCATTCTAGCGGGGGAAGCGAGCAGTACTTC.

Here the CDR3 reads CSVEIPGQFRGYTF. CDR3 DNA sequence: TGCAGCGTTGAAATCCCCGGACAGTTCCGCGGCTACACCTTC. This sequence joins TRBV29-1 and TRBJ1-2, with D maybe TRBD1 (6 bases). The length of the CDR3 is 14 residues. Germline CDR1 SQVTM, CDR2 ANQGSEA. Deletions cut 2 bases from V and 8 bases from J, with 18 bases between.

This chain uses TRBV11-1 with TRBJ2-5; 9 nucleotides line up with TRBD1. V gave up 2 bases and J gave up 4 bases; unmatched junction bases: 5. The V gene's germline CDR1 is SGHAT and CDR2 FQDESV (reference sequence). The CDR3 runs to 15 residues. CDR3 in amino acids: CASSLIHRGRETQYF. The CDR3 DNA is TGTGCCAGCAGCTTAATTCACAGGGGGCGAGAGACCCAGTACTTC.

This chain connects TRBV12-3 or TRBV12-4 to TRBJ1-2; D call uncertain. The CDR3 consists of 13 residues. Trimming stripped 3 bases from V and 4 bases from J, with 9 bases between. Here the CDR3 reads CASSFEVTYGYTF. In DNA, the CDR3 is TGTGCCAGCAGTTTCGAGGTCACCTATGGCTACACCTTC.

In this sample, this clone turned up many times. The chain uses TRBV7-2 and TRBJ2-5; 7 bases are shared with TRBD1. CDR3 length: 15 amino acids. The V and J ends lost 1 base and 5 bases, in that order; junction bases with no gene match: 7. CDR1 is SGHTA and CDR2 is FQGNSA in the germline V gene. The chain's CDR3 is CASSLGSRGMETQYF. The DNA of the CDR3 is TGTGCCAGCAGCTTAGGATCCAGGGGGATGGAGACCCAGTACTTC.

The V and J genes are TRBV3-1 (or the pseudogene TRBV3-2) and TRBJ2-1; 16 bases agree with TRBD2. Germline trimming cut 3 bases from V and 7 bases from J; bases unmatched to any gene: 3. The germline V gene has CDR1 LGHDT and CDR2 YNNKEL (reference sequence). There are 16 residues in the CDR3. The CDR3 here is CASSHEGLAGGNEQFF. CDR3 sequence (DNA): TGTGCCAGCAGCCATGAGGGACTAGCGGGGGGGAATGAGCAGTTCTTC.

This chain uses TRBV19 with TRBJ2-2, with 11 positions matching TRBD1. This CDR3 is 16 amino acids long. J was trimmed by 6 bases and V by 3 bases; bases with no gene match: 6. CDR1 LNHDA and CDR2 SQIVND come from the germline V gene (reference sequence). The CDR3 DNA reads as TGTGCCAGTAGTATCCGGTCGGGACAGGGGGCCGGGGAGCTGTTTTTT. Its translation: CASSIRSGQGAGELFF. The full variable domain, rest sourced from reference TRBV19 and TRBJ2-2, is DGGITQSPKYLFRKEGQNVTLSCEQNLNHDAMYWYRQDPGQGLRLIYYSQIVNDFQKGDIAEGYSVSREKKESFPLTVTSAQKNPTAFYLCASSIRSGQGAGELFFGEGSRLTVL.

This chain uses TRBV19 with TRBJ1-5; D possibly corresponds to TRBD1 (5 bases). CDR1 and CDR2 (germline): LNHDA, SQIVND (reference sequence). V was cut by 6 bases and J by 2 bases, with 17 bases left in between. The CDR3 sequence is 16 residues long. The DNA of the CDR3 is TGTGCCAGTAGGAAGGGGCCCGTGGCCCGCAATCAGCCCCAGCATTTT. This codes for CASRKGPVARNQPQHF.